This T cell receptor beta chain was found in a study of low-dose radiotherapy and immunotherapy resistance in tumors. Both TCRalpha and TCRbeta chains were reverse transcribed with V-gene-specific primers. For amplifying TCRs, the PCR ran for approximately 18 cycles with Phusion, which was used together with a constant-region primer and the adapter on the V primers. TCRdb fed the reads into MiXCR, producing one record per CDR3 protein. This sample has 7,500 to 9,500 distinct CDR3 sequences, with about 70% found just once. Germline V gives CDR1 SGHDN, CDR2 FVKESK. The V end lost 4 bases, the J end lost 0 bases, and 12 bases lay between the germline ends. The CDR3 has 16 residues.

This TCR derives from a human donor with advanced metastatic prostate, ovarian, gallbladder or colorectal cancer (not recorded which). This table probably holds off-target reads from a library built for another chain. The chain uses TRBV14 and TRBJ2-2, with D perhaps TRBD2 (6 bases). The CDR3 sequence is CASSLRLGANTGELFF. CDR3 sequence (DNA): TGTGCCAGCAGCCTTCGACTAGGCGCGAACACCGGGGAGCTGTTTTTT.